This T cell receptor beta chain is drawn from a study of T-cell reconstitution after alpha-beta-depleted transplantation in children. Preparation of the TCRbeta library was carried out with unique molecular identifiers. One entry per CDR3 protein, called by TCRdb with MiXCR from the PCR reads. The repertoire holds fewer than 700,000 distinct CDR3 sequences, with around 13% as singletons. The germline V and J ends were trimmed by 5 bases and 0 bases, with 26 bases remaining between them. This CDR3 spans 18 amino acids. Looked up from germline, CDR1 is DFQATT and CDR2 is SNEGSKA (reference sequence). The TCR sequence derives from a male patient younger than 18 who had a stem cell transplant for acute myeloid leukemia, so the T cells may come from the graft donor. J is TRBJ2-7 and V is TRBV20-1; TRBD1 is a possible D gene (6 bases). The input for sequencing was PBMCs, mostly from graft donor cells, taken 360 days after TCRalphabeta/CD19-depleted stem cell transplant. This chain's CDR3 is CSAPQGIVGQPNSYEQYF. As DNA, the CDR3 is TGCAGTGCTCCTCAAGGGATCGTAGGACAGCCAAACTCCTACGAGCAGTACTTC.